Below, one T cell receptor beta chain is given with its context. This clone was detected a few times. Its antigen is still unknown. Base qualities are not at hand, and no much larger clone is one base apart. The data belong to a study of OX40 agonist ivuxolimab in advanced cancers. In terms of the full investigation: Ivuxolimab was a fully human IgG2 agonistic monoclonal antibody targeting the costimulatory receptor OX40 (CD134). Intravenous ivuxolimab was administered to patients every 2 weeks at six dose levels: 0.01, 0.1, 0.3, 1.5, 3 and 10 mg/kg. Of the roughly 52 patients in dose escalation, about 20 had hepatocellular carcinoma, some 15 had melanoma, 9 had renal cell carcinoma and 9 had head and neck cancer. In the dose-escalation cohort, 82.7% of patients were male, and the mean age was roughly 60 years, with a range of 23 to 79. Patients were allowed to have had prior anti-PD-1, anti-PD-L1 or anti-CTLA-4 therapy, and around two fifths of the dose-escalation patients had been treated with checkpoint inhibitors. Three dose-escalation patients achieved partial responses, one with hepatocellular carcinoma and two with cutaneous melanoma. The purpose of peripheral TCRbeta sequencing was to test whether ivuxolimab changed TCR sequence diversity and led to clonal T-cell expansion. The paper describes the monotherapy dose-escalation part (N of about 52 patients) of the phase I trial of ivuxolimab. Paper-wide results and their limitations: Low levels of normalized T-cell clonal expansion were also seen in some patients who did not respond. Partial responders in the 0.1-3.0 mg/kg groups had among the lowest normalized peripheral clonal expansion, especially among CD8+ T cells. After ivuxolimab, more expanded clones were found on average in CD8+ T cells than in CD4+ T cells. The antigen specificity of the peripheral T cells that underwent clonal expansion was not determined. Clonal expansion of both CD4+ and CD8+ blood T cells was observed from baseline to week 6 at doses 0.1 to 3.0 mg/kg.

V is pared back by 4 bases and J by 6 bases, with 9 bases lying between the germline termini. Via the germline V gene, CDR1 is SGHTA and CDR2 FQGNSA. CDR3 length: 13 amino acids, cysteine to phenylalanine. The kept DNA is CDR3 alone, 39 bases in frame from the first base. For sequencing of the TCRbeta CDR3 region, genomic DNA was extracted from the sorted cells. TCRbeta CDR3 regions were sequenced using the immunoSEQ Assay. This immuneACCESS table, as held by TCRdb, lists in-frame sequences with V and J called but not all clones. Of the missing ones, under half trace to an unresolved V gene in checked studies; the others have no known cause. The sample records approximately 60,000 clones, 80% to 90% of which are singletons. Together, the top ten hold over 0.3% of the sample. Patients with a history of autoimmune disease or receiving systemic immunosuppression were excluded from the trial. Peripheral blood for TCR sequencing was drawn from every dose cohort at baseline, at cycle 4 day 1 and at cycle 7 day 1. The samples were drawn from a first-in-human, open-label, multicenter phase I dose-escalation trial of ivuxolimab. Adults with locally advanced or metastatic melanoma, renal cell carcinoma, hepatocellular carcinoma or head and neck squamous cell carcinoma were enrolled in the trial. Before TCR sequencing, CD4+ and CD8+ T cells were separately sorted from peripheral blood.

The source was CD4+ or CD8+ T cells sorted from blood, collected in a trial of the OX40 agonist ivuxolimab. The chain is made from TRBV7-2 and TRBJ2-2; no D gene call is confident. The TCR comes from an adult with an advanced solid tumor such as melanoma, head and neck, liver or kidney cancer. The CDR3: CASSSYLAGELFF. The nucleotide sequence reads TGTGCCAGCAGCTCTTACCTCGCCGGGGAGCTGTTTTTT.